This T cell receptor beta chain is drawn from a study of shared clonotypes between healthy human individuals. General study findings and limits: Inspection by rarefaction showed sorted-subset sequencing to be incomplete despite large depth.

The method was immunoSEQ multiplex PCR; TCRdb's version includes in-frame clones alone and lacks a portion of them. The sample gives roughly 2.4 million clones, almost 96% of which show up once; around 0.13% is in the top ten. The CDR3 totals 17 residues. CDR1 SGHVS and CDR2 FNYEAQ come from the germline V gene. Trimming stripped 7 bases from V and 6 bases from J, with 24 bases between. With respect to this clone: Its antigen is unidentified.

The V and J genes are TRBV7-6 and TRBJ2-2, with D perhaps matching TRBD1 (6 bases). This sequence originates from a young man in good health. Sequencing was carried out using naive CD4+ T cells sorted from blood. The subset: CD45RA+ positively selected. Written as DNA, the CDR3 is TGTGCCAGCACCCTAGGGGGACCGATCGGGCGGGCCGGGGAGCTGTTTTTT. This sequence encodes CASTLGGPIGRAGELFF.